These 10 T cell receptor beta chains were sequenced from one sample in a study of Tregs in tolerant kidney transplant recipients. The repertoire was sequenced with immunoSEQ multiplex PCR; TCRdb's copy has only in-frame clones and lacks some. The profile shows about 110,000 clones, around 91% of them singletons. The sample here was CD4+ T cells from blood, taken before the transplant. All receptors come from a human donor who received a combined kidney and bone marrow transplant.

The chain has TRBV19 and TRBJ1-1; D not certain. V was trimmed by 3 bases and J by 7 bases, leaving 9 bases between them. CDR3 size: 12 residues. Germline CDR1 and CDR2: LNHDA and SQIVND (reference sequence). The CDR3 sequence: CASSIARSEAFF. The CDR3 DNA is TGTGCCAGTAGTATTGCCAGAAGTGAAGCTTTCTTT.

The rearrangement links TRBV5-1 to TRBJ2-7; 8 positions agree with TRBD1. This CDR3 has 15 residues. With V trimmed by 2 bases and J by 3 bases, 7 bases remained unmatched. CDR1 is SGHRS and CDR2 is YFSETQ in the germline V gene. In nucleotides, the CDR3 is TGCGCCAGCAGCTTAGAACAGGGGGGCGGCTACGAGCAGTACTTC. Protein sequence: CASSLEQGGGYEQYF. Based on the CDR3 plus reference TRBV5-1 and TRBJ2-7, the full variable domain is KAGVTQTPRYLIKTRGQQVTLSCSPISGHRSVSWYQQTPGQGLQFLFEYFSETQRNKGNFPGRFSGRQFSNSRSEMNVSTLELGDSALYLCASSLEQGGGYEQYFGPGTRLTVT.

The table lists this clone with a count of one. The rearrangement uses TRBV11-2 and TRBJ2-3; possibly TRBD1 for D (5 bases). Germline-derived CDR1 and CDR2 are SGHAT and FQNNGV. V gave up 5 bases and J gave up 6 bases, with 15 bases separating them. CDR3 length: 14 amino acids. This CDR3 reads CASSRIKQEDTQYF. As DNA, the CDR3 is TGTGCCAGCAGCCGAATCAAACAGGAGGATACGCAGTATTTT.

V usage is TRBV28 and J usage is TRBJ1-4; no reliable D call. Trimming shortened V by 3 bases and J by 0 bases, and 2 bases separated the two germline ends. Germline loops: CDR1 MDHEN, CDR2 SYDVKM. This CDR3 has 13 residues. This CDR3 is CASSFSTNEKLFF. The CDR3 DNA sequence: TGTGCCAGCAGTTTCTCAACTAATGAAAAACTGTTTTTT.

The V call is TRBV28, the J call TRBJ1-2, with 9 bases that match TRBD1. CDR1 and CDR2 (germline): MDHEN, SYDVKM. Trimming cost V 3 bases and J 6 bases; bases outside gene matches: 14. The CDR3 length is 17 residues. In DNA, the CDR3 is TGTGCCAGCAGTTTCTCCGGCACAGGGGGCGCATTGAATGGCTACACCTTC. The encoded protein is CASSFSGTGGALNGYTF.

This chain uses TRBV6-1 with TRBJ1-2; TRBD1 is a possible D gene (6 bases). CDR3 length equals 14 residues. Germline CDR1 and CDR2: MNHNS and SASEGT. Trimming cost V 8 bases and J 4 bases, with 17 bases left between them. The CDR3 spells CASERTEPFYGYTF. CDR3 coding DNA: TGTGCCAGCGAGAGGACAGAACCTTTCTATGGCTACACCTTC.

This clone was recorded once. The chain carries TRBV5-1 and TRBJ1-1; D possibly corresponds to TRBD1 (5 bases). Between the trimmed V and J ends, which lost 0 bases and 1 base, there was a span of 10 bases. The germline V gene has CDR1 SGHRS and CDR2 YFSETQ. This CDR3 region has 15 residues. In DNA, the CDR3 is TGCGCCAGCAGCTTGGGGGGCACAGCGAACACTGAAGCTTTCTTT. Translated, it gives CASSLGGTANTEAFF. The full variable domain, rest sourced from reference TRBV5-1 and TRBJ1-1, is KAGVTQTPRYLIKTRGQQVTLSCSPISGHRSVSWYQQTPGQGLQFLFEYFSETQRNKGNFPGRFSGRQFSNSRSEMNVSTLELGDSALYLCASSLGGTANTEAFFGQGTRLTVV.

This clone was seen only once. The V gene is TRBV19, the J gene TRBJ1-2; D unresolved. From germline, CDR1 is LNHDA and CDR2 SQIVND (reference sequence). The CDR3 totals 15 residues. Trimming cost V 3 bases and J 0 bases, with 11 bases left between them. CDR3 bases: TGTGCCAGTAGTATTACAGAGGGCGCTAACTATGGCTACACCTTC. This sequence encodes CASSITEGANYGYTF.

DNA of the CDR3: TGTGCCAGCAGCTTAGACAGGGTCCAAGAGACCCAGTACTTC. Amino acid sequence: CASSLDRVQETQYF. This chain links TRBV11-2 with TRBJ2-5, with D maybe TRBD1 (5 bases). V lost 0 bases and J lost 1, with 6 bases in between. This CDR3 comprises 14 residues. CDR1 and CDR2 from the germline V gene are SGHAT and FQNNGV. The variable domain in full, completed from reference TRBV11-2 and TRBJ2-5, reads EAGVAQSPRYKIIEKRQSVAFWCNPISGHATLYWYQQILGQGPKLLIQFQNNGVVDDSQLPKDRFSAERLKGVDSTLKIQPAKLEDSAVYLCASSLDRVQETQYFGPGTRLLVL.

CDR3 sequence reads: CASSRTGTGNEQFF. CDR3 nucleotides: TGTGCCAGCTCACGTACCGGGACAGGGAATGAGCAGTTCTTC. The chain combines TRBV18 with TRBJ2-1; 9 nucleotides agree with TRBD1. The CDR3 has 14 amino acids. V was pared by 4 bases and J by 7 bases, with 5 bases of the junction left unmatched. The germline V gene encodes CDR1 KGHSH and CDR2 LQKENI.